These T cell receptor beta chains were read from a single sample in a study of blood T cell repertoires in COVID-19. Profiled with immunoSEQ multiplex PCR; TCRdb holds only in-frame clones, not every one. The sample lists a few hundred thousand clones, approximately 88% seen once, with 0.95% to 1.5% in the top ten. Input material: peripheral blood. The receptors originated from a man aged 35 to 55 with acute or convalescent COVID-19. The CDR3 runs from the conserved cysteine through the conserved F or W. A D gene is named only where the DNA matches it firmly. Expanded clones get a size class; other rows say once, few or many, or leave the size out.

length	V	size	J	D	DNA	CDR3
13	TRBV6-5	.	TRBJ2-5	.	TGTGCCAGCATAAGACTAGAGCAAGAGACCCAGTACTTC	CASIRLEQETQYF
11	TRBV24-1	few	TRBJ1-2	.	TGTGCCACCAGTTCGTCGGTCGGCTACACCTTC	CATSSSVGYTF
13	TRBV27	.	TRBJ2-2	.	TGTGCCAGCAGTTTGGGGAGGACCGGGGAGCTGTTTTTT	CASSLGRTGELFF
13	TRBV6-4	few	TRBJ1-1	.	TGTGCCAGCAGTGACGGACAGAACACTGAAGCTTTCTTT	CASSDGQNTEAFF
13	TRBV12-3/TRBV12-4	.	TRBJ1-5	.	TGTGCCAGCAGTCCCCCCGGCAATCAGCCCCAGCATTTT	CASSPPGNQPQHF
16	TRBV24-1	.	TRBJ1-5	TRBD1	TGTGCCACCAGTGAAAGGGACAGGGTTTTCAATCAGCCCCAGCATTTT	CATSERDRVFNQPQHF
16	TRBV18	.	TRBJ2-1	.	TGTGCCAGCTCACCACGGCTAGGGGGCGGGATGGATGAGCAGTTCTTC	CASSPRLGGGMDEQFF
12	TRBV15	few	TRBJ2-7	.	TGTGCCACCAGCAGAGATCAACAGGGACAGTACTTC	CATSRDQQGQYF
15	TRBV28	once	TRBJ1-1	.	TGTGCCAGCAGTCCTGTTGTGGAGGTGGGCACTGAAGCTTTCTTT	CASSPVVEVGTEAFF
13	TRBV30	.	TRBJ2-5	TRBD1	TGTGCCTGGAGGGACAGGGGCCGAGAGACCCAGTACTTC	CAWRDRGRETQYF
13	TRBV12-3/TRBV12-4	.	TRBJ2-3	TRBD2	TGTGCCAGCAAAGCGGGGGGCACAGATACGCAGTATTTT	CASKAGGTDTQYF
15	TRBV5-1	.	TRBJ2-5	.	TGCGCCAGCAGCTTGAGTAGCGGTAACCAAGAGACCCAGTACTTC	CASSLSSGNQETQYF
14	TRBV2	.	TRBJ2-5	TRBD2	TGTGCCAGCGGGCTAGCGGATTTACAAGAGACCCAGTACTTC	CASGLADLQETQYF
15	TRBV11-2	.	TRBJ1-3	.	TGTGCCAGCAGCTTATTTCCACACTCTGGAAACACCATATATTTT	CASSLFPHSGNTIYF
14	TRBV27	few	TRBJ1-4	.	TGTGCCAGCAGTTACGCGGCAACTAATGAAAAACTGTTTTTT	CASSYAATNEKLFF
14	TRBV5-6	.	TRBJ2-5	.	TGTGCCAGCAGCTTGGTTGCGGTCCAAGAGACCCAGTACTTC	CASSLVAVQETQYF
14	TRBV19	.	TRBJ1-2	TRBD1	TGTGCCAGTAGTAGGACCGACAGGGGGCACGGCTACACCTTC	CASSRTDRGHGYTF
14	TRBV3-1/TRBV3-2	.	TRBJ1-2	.	TGTGCCAGCAGCCAACCGGCGGACAATCCTGGCTACACCTTC	CASSQPADNPGYTF
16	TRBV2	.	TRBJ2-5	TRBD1	TGTGCCAGCAGTGAAACCGGGACAGGGGTACGGGGGACCCAGTACTTC	CASSETGTGVRGTQYF
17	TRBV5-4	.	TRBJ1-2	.	TGTGCCAGCAGCTTTCTCCAGGGGCCCCCCTATAACTATGGCTACACCTTC	CASSFLQGPPYNYGYTF
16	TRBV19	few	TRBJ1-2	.	TGTGCCAGCCTACGGTCTTCAGGGCGTCAGGAAGGGGGCTACACCTTC	CASLRSSGRQEGGYTF
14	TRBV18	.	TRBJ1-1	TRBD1	TGTGCCAGCTCACCCACAGGGGCGCGAGCTGAAGCTTTCTTT	CASSPTGARAEAFF
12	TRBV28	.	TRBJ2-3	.	TGTGCCTCCACGGGGTATATGGATACGCAGTATTTT	CASTGYMDTQYF
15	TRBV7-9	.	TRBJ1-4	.	TGTGCCAGCAGCTTAGGAGGAAAGACTAATGAAAAACTGTTTTTT	CASSLGGKTNEKLFF
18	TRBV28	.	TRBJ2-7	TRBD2	TGTGCCAGCAGTTTATTTTTGGGACTAGCGGGACTCTCCTACGAGCAGTACTTC	CASSLFLGLAGLSYEQYF
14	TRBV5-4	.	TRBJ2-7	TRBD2	TGTGCCAGCCGACTAGCGGGAGGACCACACGAGCAGTACTTC	CASRLAGGPHEQYF
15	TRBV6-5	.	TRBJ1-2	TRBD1	TGTGCCAGCAGTTCCCTGCAGGGGGCAAGCTATGGCTACACCTTC	CASSSLQGASYGYTF
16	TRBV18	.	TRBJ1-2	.	TGTGCCAGCTCACCAAGGTCGGGGGGCCTCAACTATGGCTACACCTTC	CASSPRSGGLNYGYTF
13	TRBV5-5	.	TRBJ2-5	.	TGTGCCAGCAGCCTGACAGTCCAAGAGACCCAGTACTTC	CASSLTVQETQYF
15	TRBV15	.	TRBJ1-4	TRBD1	TGTGCCACCAGCTTTGGGACAGGGGAGGGTGAAAAACTGTTTTTT	CATSFGTGEGEKLFF
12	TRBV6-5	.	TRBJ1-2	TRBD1	TGTGCCAGCAGCCGACAGGGGAGGGGCTACACCTTC	CASSRQGRGYTF
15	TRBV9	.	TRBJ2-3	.	TGTGCCAGCAGCCCGGGGGCGGGAGTCGCCGATACGCAGTATTTT	CASSPGAGVADTQYF
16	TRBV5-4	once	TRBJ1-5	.	TGTGCCAGCAGCTTGGCACCGGGCGGGAGCAATCAGCCCCAGCATTTT	CASSLAPGGSNQPQHF
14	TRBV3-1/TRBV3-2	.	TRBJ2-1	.	TGTGCCAGCAGCCAGGGGAGAGCGGGCAATGAGCAGTTCTTC	CASSQGRAGNEQFF
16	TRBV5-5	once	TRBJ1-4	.	TGTGCCAGCAGCCAGGGCCCACGTGCAACTAATGAAAAACTGTTTTTT	CASSQGPRATNEKLFF
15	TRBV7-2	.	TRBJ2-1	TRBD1	TGTGCCAGCAGCTTAGCAGGGGGCAGCCACAATGAGCAGTTCTTC	CASSLAGGSHNEQFF
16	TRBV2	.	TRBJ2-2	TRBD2	TGTGCCAGCACTCCCCGGGGGGGCGGACCGACCGGGGAGCTGTTTTTT	CASTPRGGGPTGELFF
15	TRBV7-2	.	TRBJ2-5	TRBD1	TGTGCCAGCAGCTTAGTGGGGACAGGGGGGGAGACCCAGTACTTC	CASSLVGTGGETQYF
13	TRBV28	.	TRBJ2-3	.	TGTGCCAGCAGTTTATCCGACAGGCCGTCGCAGTATTTT	CASSLSDRPSQYF
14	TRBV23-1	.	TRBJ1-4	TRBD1	TGCGCCAGCAGAGACAGGGCAACTAATGAAAAACTGTTTTTT	CASRDRATNEKLFF
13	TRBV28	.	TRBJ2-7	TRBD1	TGTGCCAGCAACCGGGACAGAGCCTACGAGCAGTACTTC	CASNRDRAYEQYF
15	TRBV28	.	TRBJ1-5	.	TGTGCCAGCAGTCCCGATGAGCATACGGGTCAGCCCCAGCATTTT	CASSPDEHTGQPQHF
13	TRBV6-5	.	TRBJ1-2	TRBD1	TGTGCCAGCAGTAGGGGCAGGGGGGATGGCTACACCTTC	CASSRGRGDGYTF
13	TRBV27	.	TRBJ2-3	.	TGTGCCAGCAGCCCAGGGGAACCAGATACGCAGTATTTT	CASSPGEPDTQYF
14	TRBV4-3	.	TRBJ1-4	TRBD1	TGCGCCAGCAGCCACCGGGACAGGAATGAAAAACTGTTTTTT	CASSHRDRNEKLFF
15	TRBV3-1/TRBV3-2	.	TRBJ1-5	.	TGTGCCAGCAGCCAATCCAGGGAAGGCAATCAGCCCCAGCATTTT	CASSQSREGNQPQHF
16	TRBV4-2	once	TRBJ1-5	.	TGTGCCAGCAGCCAAGCAGGCCGTTATAGCAATCAGCCCCAGCATTTT	CASSQAGRYSNQPQHF